This TCR beta chain was sequenced in a study of T cell changes during pregnancy in multiple sclerosis. The repertoire was sequenced with immunoSEQ multiplex PCR; TCRdb's copy has only in-frame clones and lacks some. This table holds roughly 110,000 clones, about 90% found once. Per the germline V gene, CDR1 is LNHDA and CDR2 is SQIVND (reference sequence). The CDR3 length is 13 residues. V dropped 4 bases and J dropped 7; count of bases not matched to a gene: 3. The sample here was peripheral blood, taken before pregnancy. This chain links TRBV19 with TRBJ1-5; 8 positions match TRBD1. The clonotype was recovered from a female donor with multiple sclerosis, enrolled in a pregnancy study. The CDR3 sequence is CASSTQGDQPQHF. The CDR3 coding sequence is TGTGCCAGTAGTACACAGGGGGACCAGCCCCAGCATTTT. Full variable domain (missing parts from reference TRBV19 and TRBJ1-5): DGGITQSPKYLFRKEGQNVTLSCEQNLNHDAMYWYRQDPGQGLRLIYYSQIVNDFQKGDIAEGYSVSREKKESFPLTVTSAQKNPTAFYLCASSTQGDQPQHFGDGTRLSIL.